This T cell receptor (beta chain) came from a study of CD4 T cells in relation to SARS-CoV-2 and coronaviruses. As for the study in general: PBMCs were cultured with antigen for roughly 11 days before TCR beta sequencing. Negative control cultures got HIV-1 Nef peptides or no peptide.

The repertoire was sequenced with immunoSEQ multiplex PCR; TCRdb's copy has only in-frame clones and lacks some. In the table there are roughly 20,000 clones, approximately 78% of which are singletons. Unexposed donor CD4+ T cells date from about 2011-2018, before the COVID-19 pandemic. After ten to eleven days of culture, CD4+ T cells were isolated. Cells permitting, SARS-CoV-2 S/N and four cold-coronavirus spikes were tested on unexposed-donor CD4+ T cells. Concerning this clone itself: Its antigen remains unidentified.

The germline V gene encodes CDR1 MDHEN and CDR2 SYDVKM. The CDR3 extends over 15 amino acids. Deletions cut 4 bases from V and 8 bases from J, with 20 bases between. The J gene is TRBJ1-2, the V gene TRBV28; D not resolved. The sample comprised CD4+ T cells from PBMCs, cultured in vitro. The sequence derives from a human donor in good health. DNA for the CDR3: TGTGCCAGCAGTTCCACACTGGCCCTGACGGGAGGCTACACCTTC. Its translation is CASSSTLALTGGYTF.